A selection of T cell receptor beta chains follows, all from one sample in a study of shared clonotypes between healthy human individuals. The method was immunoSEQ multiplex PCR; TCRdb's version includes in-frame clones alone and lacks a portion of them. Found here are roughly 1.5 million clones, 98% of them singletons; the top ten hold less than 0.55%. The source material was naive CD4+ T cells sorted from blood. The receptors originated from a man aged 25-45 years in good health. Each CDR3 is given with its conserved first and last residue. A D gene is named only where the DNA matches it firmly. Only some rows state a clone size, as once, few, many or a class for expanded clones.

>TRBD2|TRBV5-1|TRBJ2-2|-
TGCGCCAGCAGCCTGCAGGCTAGCGGGAGGAACACCGGGGAGCTGTTTTTT
CASSLQASGRNTGELFF
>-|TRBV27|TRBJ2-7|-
TGTGCCAGCAGTTTTCCCCGGCGGGGGCGCGTCGGCGAGCAGTACTTC
CASSFPRRGRVGEQYF
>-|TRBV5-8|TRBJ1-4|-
TGTGCCAGCAGCATAGGGAGAACTAATGAAAAACTGTTTTTT
CASSIGRTNEKLFF
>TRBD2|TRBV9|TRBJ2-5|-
TGTGCCAGCAGCCCCCCTAGCGGGAGGTTGCAGTACTTC
CASSPPSGRLQYF
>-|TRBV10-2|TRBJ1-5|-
TGCGCCAGCGGCAGTAGCAATCAGCCCCAGCATTTT
CASGSSNQPQHF
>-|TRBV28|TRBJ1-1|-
TGTGCCAGCAGTTTATCGCGACTTAGGGGGACTGAAGCTTTCTTT
CASSLSRLRGTEAFF
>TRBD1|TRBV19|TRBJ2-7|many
TGTGCCAGTAGTGCTACCGGGACAGGGCGTCCTGCGGAGCAGTACTTC
CASSATGTGRPAEQYF
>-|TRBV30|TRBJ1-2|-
TGTGCCTGGATGGCTGGGGCTGGCTACACCTTC
CAWMAGAGYTF
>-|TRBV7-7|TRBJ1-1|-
TGTGCTAGCAGCTTAGGAGTTGACACTGAAGCTTTCTTT
CASSLGVDTEAFF
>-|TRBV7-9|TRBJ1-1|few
TGTGCCAGCAGCTTAGAAGGGAACACTGAAGCTTTCTTT
CASSLEGNTEAFF
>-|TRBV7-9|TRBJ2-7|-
TGTGCCAGCAGCCCTAGGGACTTTTACGAGCAGTACTTC
CASSPRDFYEQYF
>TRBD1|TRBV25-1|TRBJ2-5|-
TGTGCCAGCAGTGAAAGGGACAGCCAAGAGACCCAGTACTTC
CASSERDSQETQYF
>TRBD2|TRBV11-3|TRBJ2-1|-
TGTGCCAGCAACATCACGGGAGGTTACAATGAGCAGTTCTTC
CASNITGGYNEQFF
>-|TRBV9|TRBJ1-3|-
TGTGCCAGCAGCACCAGTGCTGGAAACACCATATATTTT
CASSTSAGNTIYF
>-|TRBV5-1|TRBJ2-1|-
TGCGCCAGCAGCTTGGCCCAGAGCTCCTACAATGAGCAGTTCTTC
CASSLAQSSYNEQFF
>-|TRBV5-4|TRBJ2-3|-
TGTGCCAGCAGCTTTTTAGGGCCAGCAGATACGCAGTATTTT
CASSFLGPADTQYF
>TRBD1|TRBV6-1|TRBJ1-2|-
TGTGCCAGCAGTGAAGCGGAAGAACAGGGGGCCCCTCACTATGGCTACACCTTC
CASSEAEEQGAPHYGYTF
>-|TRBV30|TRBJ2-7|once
TGTGCCTGGAGGGGCTTCTACGAGCAGTACTTC
CAWRGFYEQYF
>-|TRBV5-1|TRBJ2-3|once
TGCGCCAGCAGCTTGGGCCAGGGTCCAAGCACAGATACGCAGTATTTT
CASSLGQGPSTDTQYF
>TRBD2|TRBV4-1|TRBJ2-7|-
TGCGCCAGCAGCCCGACCACCGGGACTAGTAACTCCTACGAGCAGTACTTC
CASSPTTGTSNSYEQYF
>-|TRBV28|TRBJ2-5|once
TGTGCCAGCAGACCATCCGGACGGGACCAAGAGACCCAGTACTTC
CASRPSGRDQETQYF
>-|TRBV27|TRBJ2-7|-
TGTGCCAGCAGTTTATTGACTAGTTCCTACGAGCAGTACTTC
CASSLLTSSYEQYF
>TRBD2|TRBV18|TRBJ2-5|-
TGTGCCAGCTCACGCCCTAGCGGGAGTTTGGAGACCCAGTACTTC
CASSRPSGSLETQYF
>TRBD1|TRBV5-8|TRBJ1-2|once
TGTGCCAGCAGTAAACTGGACAGGGCGGACGGCTACACCTTC
CASSKLDRADGYTF
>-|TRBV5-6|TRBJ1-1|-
TGTGCCAGCAGTTCCAGGCCAGCGAACACTGAAGCTTTCTTT
CASSSRPANTEAFF
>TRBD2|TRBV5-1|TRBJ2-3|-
TGCGCCAGCAGCTTGCGGCTAGCGGAGGGCACAGATACGCAGTATTTT
CASSLRLAEGTDTQYF
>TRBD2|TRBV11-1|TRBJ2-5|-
TGTGCCAGCAGCGCAGGGACTTGGGGGGGCCAAGAGACCCAGTACTTC
CASSAGTWGGQETQYF
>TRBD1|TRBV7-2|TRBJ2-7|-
TGTGCCAGCAGCTTAGCTGGGACAGGGGTCTACGAGCAGTACTTC
CASSLAGTGVYEQYF
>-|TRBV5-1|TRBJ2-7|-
TGCGCCAGCAGCTTGACAGGGGGGGAGGACGAGCAGTACTTC
CASSLTGGEDEQYF
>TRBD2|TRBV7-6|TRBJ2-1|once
TGTGCCAGCAGCTCCGGACTAGCGAAGAATGAGCAGTTCTTC
CASSSGLAKNEQFF
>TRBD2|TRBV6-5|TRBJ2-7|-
TGTGCCAGCAGGTATAGCGGGAGTTCCCACGAGCAGTACTTC
CASRYSGSSHEQYF
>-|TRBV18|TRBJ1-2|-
TGTGCCAGCTCACCAGGGGCAGCCTCCTACTATGGCTACACCTTC
CASSPGAASYYGYTF
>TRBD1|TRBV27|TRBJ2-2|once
TGTGCCAGCAGTTTATTAAGCGTTGGACAGGGCCGCACCGGGGAGCTGTTTTTT
CASSLLSVGQGRTGELFF
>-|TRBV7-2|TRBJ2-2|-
TGTGCCAGCAGCGTCGGGGGAGGCGGGGAGCTGTTTTTT
CASSVGGGGELFF
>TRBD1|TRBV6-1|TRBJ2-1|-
TGTGCCAGCAGAGTCACAGGGGACAATGAGCAGTTCTTC
CASRVTGDNEQFF
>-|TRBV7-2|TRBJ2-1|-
TGTGCCAGCAGCCTCAGGGGTACGGCCTACAATGAGCAGTTCTTC
CASSLRGTAYNEQFF
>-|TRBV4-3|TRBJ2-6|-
TGCGCCAGCAGCACGGGGGCCTCTGGGGCCAACGTCCTGACTTTC
CASSTGASGANVLTF